The clone carrying this TCR beta chain was seen only a few times. This record comes from a study of OX40 agonist ivuxolimab in advanced cancers. This CDR3 has 14 residues. Germline V lookup: CDR1 SGHVS, CDR2 FNYEAQ. V lost 0 bases and J lost 5, with 11 bases in between. The protocol was immunoSEQ multiplex PCR, while the TCRdb copy is restricted to in-frame clones and leaves out a portion. The table has about 11,000 clones, over 65% seen once. The sequences come from CD4+ or CD8+ T cells sorted from blood, collected in a trial of the OX40 agonist ivuxolimab. The chain uses TRBV7-6 and TRBJ2-7; D is unclear. The receptor comes from an adult with an advanced solid tumor such as melanoma, head and neck, liver or kidney cancer. CDR3 amino acids: CASSLAVWTDEQYF. In DNA form, the CDR3 reads TGTGCCAGCAGCTTAGCTGTTTGGACCGACGAGCAGTACTTC.